Following are 27 T cell receptor beta chains from one sample sequenced in a study of blood T cells in healthy people across ages. Together with a sample-barcoded 5' primer, a J-beta primer mix was included in a second PCR lasting about 7 to 11 cycles. TCRdb ran MiXCR on the 5' RACE reads and lists one entry per CDR3 protein. Of approximately 1,100,000 distinct CDR3 sequences listed, around 45% are singletons. The sequencing sample was made of blood. The receptor set was obtained from a woman aged 60 to 75 in good health.

This clonotype showed up just a few times. This sequence joins TRBV9 and TRBJ1-1, with D unclear. V gave up 6 bases and J gave up 7 bases, with 7 bases separating them. This CDR3 has 10 residues. Germline CDR1 is SGDLS and CDR2 is YYNGEE. CDR3 in DNA: TGTGCCAGCAATGAGAATGAAGCTTTCTTT. Translation gives CASNENEAFF.

In this sample, this clonotype turned up many times. The rearrangement joins TRBV3-1 to TRBJ2-5; D call uncertain. CDR1 and CDR2 (germline): LGHDT, YNNKEL (reference sequence). Trimming shortened V by 1 base and J by 11 bases, and 11 bases separated the two germline ends. The CDR3 length is 12 residues. The CDR3 sequence is CASSQGGSEQYF. CDR3 bases: TGTGCCAGCAGCCAAGGTGGGTCGGAGCAGTACTTC.

This clonotype was picked up a small number of times. CDR3 sequence: CASSHLGRGDYEQYF. Here the CDR3 DNA reads TGCGCCAGCAGCCACCTAGGGAGGGGAGACTACGAGCAGTACTTC. The rearrangement joins TRBV4-1 to TRBJ2-7, with 7 nucleotides matching TRBD2. CDR1 and CDR2 (germline): MGHRA, YSYEKL. J gave up 3 bases and V 3 bases, and 8 bases lay outside the gene matches. This CDR3 region has 15 residues.

The rearrangement uses TRBV20-1 and TRBJ2-5; 7 bases line up with TRBD2. V trimming: 3 bases; J trimming: 4 bases; junction bases outside the gene matches: 14. Germline loops: CDR1 DFQATT, CDR2 SNEGSKA (reference sequence). The CDR3 loop spans 16 amino acids. The CDR3 region is CSASDGSGTMGETQYF. The CDR3 DNA reads as TGCAGTGCTAGCGACGGAAGCGGGACGATGGGAGAGACCCAGTACTTC.

The gene calls are TRBV20-1 and TRBJ2-3; D remains unclear. Looked up from germline, CDR1 is DFQATT and CDR2 is SNEGSKA (reference sequence). V shed 0 bases and J shed 2 bases, with 12 bases lying between them. This CDR3 is 15 amino acids long. The CDR3 reads CSARDRSSHTDTQYF. The CDR3 coding sequence is TGCAGTGCTAGAGATCGTTCTTCCCACACAGATACGCAGTATTTT.

The chain combines TRBV6-5 with TRBJ1-1; unclear D gene. This CDR3 contains 15 residues. Per the germline V gene, CDR1 is MNHEY and CDR2 is SVGAGI. V was cut by 1 base and J by 0 bases, with 9 bases left in between. The DNA for the CDR3 is TGTGCCAGCAGTTACTGGCGGGAAGTGAACACTGAAGCTTTCTTT. Amino acids: CASSYWREVNTEAFF.

This clonotype was seen only a few times. The CDR3 is CASTRTSGSYNEQFF. The CDR3 DNA follows: TGTGCCAGCACCCGGACGTCGGGCTCCTACAATGAGCAGTTCTTC. This chain connects TRBV25-1 to TRBJ2-1, with unresolved D. Deletions cut 7 bases from V and 0 bases from J, with 13 bases between. The CDR3 length is 15 residues. The germline CDR1 and CDR2 sequences are MGHDK and SYGVNS.

The V call is TRBV27, the J call TRBJ2-7; 8 positions match TRBD1. The CDR3 runs to 14 residues. Trimming at V came to 5 bases and at J to 5 bases, leaving 8 bases not matched to a gene. Germline CDR1 is MNHEY and CDR2 is SMNVEV (reference sequence). CDR3 bases: TGTGCCAGCAGTCCCTGGACAGGGCGGAACGAGCAGTACTTC. This sequence encodes CASSPWTGRNEQYF.

This clonotype came up a few times. V is TRBV15 and J is TRBJ2-3, with D perhaps matching TRBD1 (5 bases). From germline, CDR1 is LNHNV and CDR2 YYDKDF (reference sequence). CDR3 size: 14 residues. The V end was cut by 3 bases, the J end by 3 bases, with 10 bases between. This CDR3 is CATSRDIYTDTQYF. As DNA, the CDR3 is TGTGCCACCAGCAGGGACATTTATACAGATACGCAGTATTTT.

With respect to this clonotype: A read error may explain this, as a much larger clone is one base away. The chain uses TRBV9 and TRBJ2-4, with a possible D match to TRBD2 (6 bases). Judging by the DNA end, TRBJ2-7 fits better; the J call may be wrong. The CDR3 has 15 amino acids. Per germline, CDR1 SGDLS and CDR2 YYNGEE. CDR3 nucleotide sequence: TGTGCCAGCAGCGTAGGGCTAGCGAATAACTACGAGCAGTACTTC. It codes for CASSVGLANNYEQYF.

The J gene is TRBJ1-2, the V gene TRBV20-1; D is possibly TRBD1 (5 bases). Germline V lookup: CDR1 DFQATT, CDR2 SNEGSKA (reference sequence). Trimming took off 1 base at V and 0 bases at J, with 12 bases between the two ends. The CDR3 consists of 15 residues. The CDR3 bases are TGCAGTGCTAGAGCTGGGGGAGCCCCTAACTATGGCTACACCTTC. This sequence encodes CSARAGGAPNYGYTF.

The chain recombines TRBV10-3 with TRBJ2-1, with 10 bases fitting TRBD2. The CDR3 runs 14 residues. The V gene's germline CDR1 is ENHRY and CDR2 SYGVKD. V lost 5 bases, J lost 7 bases, and 5 bases stayed unmatched. In DNA, the CDR3 is TGTGCCATCAGTCGAGCGGGGGGGACAAATGAGCAGTTCTTC. Translation gives CAISRAGGTNEQFF.

The chain joins TRBV15 to TRBJ2-1; no firm D call. The closer fit of TRBJ2-7 to the DNA end suggests the J call may be wrong. Germline assignment: CDR1 LNHNV and CDR2 YYDKDF (reference sequence). CDR3 length equals 15 residues. CDR3 bases: TGTGCCACCAGCATCGGGCTTTCTTCCTACAATGAGCAGTACTTC. Its translation: CATSIGLSSYNEQYF.

Ten or more counts support this clonotype. This sequence joins TRBV7-3 and TRBJ2-5; 7 bases are a match to TRBD1. The CDR3 is made up of 13 amino acids. Germline loops: CDR1 SGHTA, CDR2 FQGTGA. Unmatched junction bases numbered 4, after V lost 5 bases and J lost 4 bases. The CDR3 loop is CASSVQGVETQYF. The CDR3 region has the DNA TGTGCCAGCAGCGTCCAGGGGGTAGAGACCCAGTACTTC.

The chain carries TRBV9 and TRBJ1-1; D is perhaps TRBD1 (5 bases). CDR1 SGDLS and CDR2 YYNGEE come from the germline V gene. CDR3 size: 15 residues. V lost 2 bases, J lost 0 bases, and 11 bases lay in between. The CDR3 DNA reads TGTGCCAGCAGCGTTTTTGACAGACTGAACACTGAAGCTTTCTTT. Translated, it gives CASSVFDRLNTEAFF.

In its sample, this clonotype was seen many times. This chain links TRBV4-1 with TRBJ2-7; 8 nucleotides match TRBD1. Germline values: CDR1 MGHRA, CDR2 YSYEKL. This CDR3 spans 15 amino acids. Trimming removed 1 base from V and 5 bases from J; junction bases left unmatched: 7. The CDR3 coding sequence is TGCGCCAGCAGCCAAGGACAGGGGTTAAAGGACGAGCAGTACTTC. It specifies CASSQGQGLKDEQYF.

The CDR3 region is CSVASGWTGGYTF. The CDR3 DNA reads as TGCAGCGTTGCGTCAGGCTGGACAGGTGGCTACACCTTC. This sequence joins TRBV29-1 and TRBJ1-2; TRBD1 matches at 7 bases. The CDR3 spans 13 residues. V shed 4 bases and J 7 bases; nucleotides not matched to a gene: 9. Germline V lookup: CDR1 SQVTM, CDR2 ANQGSEA.

The gene calls are TRBV5-4 and TRBJ1-1; 8 bases align to TRBD1. The germline V gene has CDR1 SGHNT and CDR2 YYREEE (reference sequence). The trim removed 4 bases at V and 5 bases at J, leaving 10 bases unmatched. CDR3 length: 15 amino acids. CDR3 region: CASSARGQGWTEAFF. Written as DNA, the CDR3 is TGTGCCAGCAGCGCCCGAGGACAGGGCTGGACTGAAGCTTTCTTT.

CDR3 in DNA: TGCAGCGCTGCTCCCCCGGGGATTAATGAAAAACTGTTTTTT. Translation: CSAAPPGINEKLFF. This chain joins TRBV29-1 and TRBJ1-4; no clear D. The CDR3 runs to 14 residues. Germline V gene sequence: CDR1 SQVTM, CDR2 ANQGSEA. V was trimmed by 7 bases and J by 4 bases, leaving 16 bases between them.

This clonotype was seen only a few times. CDR3 in DNA: TGTGCCAGCAGCTGGGGACAGTCGGTGCAAGAGACCCAGTACTTC. Translation: CASSWGQSVQETQYF. The chain links TRBV11-2 to TRBJ2-5; the match to TRBD1 covers 7 bases. The trim removed 4 bases at V and 2 bases at J, leaving 7 bases unmatched. Per the germline V gene, CDR1 is SGHAT and CDR2 is FQNNGV. The CDR3 consists of 15 residues.

About this clonotype: One end of the junction varies from germline; a read error may be responsible. V usage is TRBV27 and J usage is TRBJ2-6, with D perhaps given as TRBD1 or TRBD2 (6 bases each). Germline V gene sequence: CDR1 MNHEY, CDR2 SMNVEV (reference sequence). The CDR3 runs 17 residues. The chain's CDR3 is CASSREGGHSGANVQTF. CDR3 nucleotides: TGTGCCAGCTCTCGAGAGGGGGGTCACTCTGGGGCCAACGTCCAGACTTTC.

The table lists this clonotype with a count of one. The chain uses TRBV9 and TRBJ2-7, with 12 nucleotides matching TRBD2. Germline V gene lookup returns CDR1 SGDLS and CDR2 YYNGEE. This CDR3 comprises 15 residues. V gave up 4 bases and J gave up 6 bases; unmatched junction bases: 8. The chain's CDR3 is CASSPLAGGSAEQYF. The CDR3 bases are TGTGCCAGCAGCCCCCTAGCGGGAGGGTCCGCCGAGCAGTACTTC.

This clonotype was detected ten times or more. The chain combines TRBV7-9 with TRBJ2-6; no firm D call. The CDR3 loop spans 15 amino acids. Trimming shortened V by 2 bases and J by 4 bases, and 9 bases separated the two germline ends. Germline V gene lookup returns CDR1 SEHNR and CDR2 FQNEAQ (reference sequence). This chain's CDR3 is CASSLSLSGANVLTF. The CDR3 nucleotides are TGTGCCAGCAGCTTAAGTCTCTCCGGGGCCAACGTCCTGACTTTC. Full variable domain (outside the CDR3, taken from reference TRBV7-9 and TRBJ2-6): DTGVSQNPRHKITKRGQNVTFRCDPISEHNRLYWYRQTLGQGPEFLTYFQNEAQLEKSRLLSDRFSAERPKGSFSTLEIQRTEQGDSAMYLCASSLSLSGANVLTFGAGSRLTVL.

This clonotype has more than one count but fewer than ten. J is TRBJ1-4 and V is TRBV20-1, with D possibly matching TRBD1 (5 bases). V was pared by 3 bases and J by 7 bases, with 15 bases between. The CDR3 is 14 residues long. Per germline, CDR1 DFQATT and CDR2 SNEGSKA (reference sequence). CDR3 nucleotide sequence: TGCAGTGCTAGTGGCGGGGGATTCAGTGAAAAACTGTTTTTT. Protein: CSASGGGFSEKLFF.

Only a few counts were recorded for this clonotype. The chain uses TRBV20-1 and TRBJ2-7; TRBD2 matches at 9 bases. This CDR3 has 15 residues. Germline V gene data show CDR1 as DFQATT and CDR2 as SNEGSKA (reference sequence). Trimming took 6 bases from V and 2 from J; bases not matched to a gene: 11. The CDR3 here is CSAAHSSGRPYEQYF. The CDR3 bases are TGCAGTGCCGCCCACAGCAGCGGGAGGCCCTACGAGCAGTACTTC.

The chain recombines TRBV5-1 with TRBJ2-7; 11 nucleotides line up with TRBD1. Trimming at V came to 5 bases and at J to 3 bases, leaving 7 bases not matched to a gene. CDR1 and CDR2 from the germline V gene are SGHRS and YFSETQ. This CDR3 is built from 15 residues. The CDR3 region is CASRSGTGGDYEQYF. The CDR3 nucleotides read TGCGCCAGCAGGTCCGGGACAGGGGGGGACTACGAGCAGTACTTC. The entire variable domain, with the rest obtained from reference TRBV5-1 and TRBJ2-7, is as follows: KAGVTQTPRYLIKTRGQQVTLSCSPISGHRSVSWYQQTPGQGLQFLFEYFSETQRNKGNFPGRFSGRQFSNSRSEMNVSTLELGDSALYLCASRSGTGGDYEQYFGPGTRLTVT.

This chain uses TRBV5-1 with TRBJ2-5, with 7 nucleotides matching TRBD1. The end of the DNA is better explained by TRBJ2-7, so the J call may be wrong. Germline loops: CDR1 SGHRS, CDR2 YFSETQ. The CDR3 sequence is 14 residues long. For the CDR3, the DNA is TGCGCCAGCAGCCTACGACAGGGTGCTAGCGAGCAGTACTTC. This gives the protein CASSLRQGASEQYF.